Sequencing of this T cell receptor beta chain was carried out in a study of blood T cell repertoires in COVID-19. Authors' methods: Reference gene primer amplification in the assay estimated nucleated cell counts. Libraries were prepared by immunoSEQ multiplex PCR; TCRdb keeps only in-frame clonotypes and omits some of them. V and J calls and clone size are copied from that table; D and trimming were computed from the DNA. The table includes about 220,000 clones, 75% to 90% detected once. Clinical history as reported by participants underpinned cohort assignment. V lost 3 bases, J lost 4 bases, and 9 bases lay in between. Germline values: CDR1 SEHNR, CDR2 FQNEAQ (reference sequence). This CDR3 region has 13 residues.

Sample: PBMCs or T cells enriched from blood (not recorded which). V usage is TRBV7-9 and J usage is TRBJ1-1; unclear D gene. The sequence came from a middle-aged woman with acute COVID-19. The CDR3 nucleotides are TGTGCCAGCAGCTTGGCGGTAGGCACTGAAGCTTTCTTT. This codes for CASSLAVGTEAFF.